This TCR beta chain was identified in a study of shared clonotypes between healthy human individuals. A note on this clone: What it binds is unknown.

The trim removed 1 base at V and 6 bases at J, leaving 8 bases unmatched. CDR1 is SEHNR and CDR2 is FQNEAQ in the germline V gene (reference sequence). The CDR3 extends over 17 amino acids. Researchers ran the assay at a deep level. Sorted-subset replicate PCRs used roughly 220 ng DNA, approximately 30,000 T cell genomes. Generated by immunoSEQ multiplex PCR, the TCRdb table keeps only in-frame clones and is missing some. The data show approximately 2.5 million clones, with 80% to 95% seen just once and approximately 0.35% held by the top ten. General observations from the study: Owing to a small donor count, the genetic and exposure-history diversity represented was limited. Clonotype sharing levels among donors were expected to vary with sequencing depth.

The chain combines TRBV7-9 with TRBJ2-1; 11 bases align to TRBD2. The TCR comes from a young man in good health. Some clones in this sample may be carry-over from other donors' samples. Sequencing input: naive CD4+ T cells from PBMCs. Stated subset: CD45RA+ positively selected. For the CDR3, the DNA is TGTGCCAGCAGCTTAGGTTCACTAGCGGGAGTAGGCAATGAGCAGTTCTTC. Its translation: CASSLGSLAGVGNEQFF.